This T cell receptor (beta chain) stems from a study of human T cells and chemical hapten exposure. Time point of the sample: patch test 1, 2 weeks after DPC sensitization. Treatment denoted: therapeutic diphenylcyclopropenone sensitization with weekly scalp DPC. Using its own MiXCR run on the RACE reads, TCRdb lists one record per CDR3 protein. The sample yields approximately 400,000 distinct CDR3 sequences, approximately 4.4% seen once. Trimming stripped 6 bases from V and 7 bases from J, with 13 bases between. The CDR3 covers 12 residues. Looked up from germline, CDR1 is DFQATT and CDR2 is SNEGSKA (reference sequence).

Sequences were derived from whole blood, sampled in connection with sensitization to the hapten diphenylcyclopropenone (DPC). The chain links TRBV20-1 to TRBJ2-1; tentative D call: TRBD2 (5 bases). The source is a woman aged 45-65 years with alopecia areata. Some clones in this sample may be carry-over from other donors' samples. CDR3 bases: TGCAGTGCCCTGACCCCGGGGAATGAGCAGTTCTTC. Its translation: CSALTPGNEQFF.